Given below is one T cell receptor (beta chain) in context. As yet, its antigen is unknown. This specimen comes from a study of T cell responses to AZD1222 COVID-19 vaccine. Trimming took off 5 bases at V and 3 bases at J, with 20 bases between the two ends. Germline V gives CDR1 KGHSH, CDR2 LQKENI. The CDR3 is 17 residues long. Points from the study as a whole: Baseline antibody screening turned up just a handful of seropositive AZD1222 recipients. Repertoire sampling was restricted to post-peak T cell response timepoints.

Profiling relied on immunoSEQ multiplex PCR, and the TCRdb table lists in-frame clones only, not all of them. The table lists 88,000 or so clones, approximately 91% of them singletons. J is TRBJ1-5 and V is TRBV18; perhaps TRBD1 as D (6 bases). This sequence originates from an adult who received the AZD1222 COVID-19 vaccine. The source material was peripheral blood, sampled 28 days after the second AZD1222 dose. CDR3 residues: CASSFRQDANHNQPQHF. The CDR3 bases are TGTGCCAGCTCATTCCGACAGGACGCGAACCACAATCAGCCCCAGCATTTT. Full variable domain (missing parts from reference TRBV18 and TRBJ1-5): NAGVMQNPRHLVRRRGQEARLRCSPMKGHSHVYWYRQLPEEGLKFMVYLQKENIIDESGMPKERFSAEFPKEGPSILRIQQVVRGDSAAYFCASSFRQDANHNQPQHFGDGTRLSIL.